The rows below give T cell receptor delta chains drawn from one sample of a study of Vδ1+ human thymocytes. TCRdb made new clone calls on the multiplex PCR reads using CATT. The sample lists about 54,000 delta-chain clones, more than 15% seen once, with approximately 0.54% in the top ten. Specimen: Vdelta1+ gamma-delta thymocytes from the thymus. The receptors shown here come from a boy under three years old who had congenital heart surgery. Each CDR3 is given without its conserved first and last residue.

TRDJ1 TRDV1 ALGERGPHLLLGDTDKLI
TRDJ1 TRDV1 ALGELGFLVSSRKGKLI
TRDJ1 TRDV1 ALAWGPPLSYTDKLI
TRDJ1 TRDV1 ALGEGTCTGGYGTDKLI
TRDJ1 TRDV1 ALGERFGSFLPKGVYWGTTDKLI
TRDJ1 TRDV1 ALGETTHSTVPLT
TRDJ1 TRDV1 ALGELPYFHHLLGTSTDKLI
TRDJ1 TRDV1 ALGERGITLLGDTRITYTDKLI
TRDJ1 TRDV1 ALGELRPSYPLRTGGYAPYTDKPI
TRDJ1 TRDV1 ALGGRPSDTDKLI
TRDJ1 TRDV1 ALGEVESYFGIRCTDKLI
TRDJ1 TRDV1 ALGEIRYWGMSTDKLI
TRDJ1 TRDV1 ALGDDFPRLGGVDTDKLI
TRDJ1 TRDV1 ALGIGGALGDTPLGTDKLI
TRDJ1 TRDV1 ALGERPSAQSHYWGDTDKLI
TRDJ1 TRDV1 ALGETGGYKRADKLI
TRDJ1 TRDV1 ALGDWAGTTTDKLI
TRDJ1 TRDV1 ALGEPWGIHDKLI
TRDJ2 TRAV29/DV5 AARDYFLRTYWGDTAQLF
TRDJ1 TRDV1 ALGEARLGLGDTDKLI
TRDJ1 TRDV1 ALGAEPRITGGYDKLI
TRDJ1 TRDV1 ALGSFRSNLI
TRDJ1 TRDV1 ALGDHTGSYGMGYTDKLI